The sequence of this T cell receptor (beta chain) was determined in a study of T cell responses to AZD1222 COVID-19 vaccine. Germline lookup yields CDR1 MNHEY and CDR2 SMNVEV (reference sequence). V was shortened by 6 bases and J by 1 base, with 13 bases between the two germline ends. The CDR3 covers 15 residues. Some clones are missing from TCRdb's copy, which holds only in-frame ones; the method was immunoSEQ multiplex PCR. The profile covers over 120,000 clones, with approximately 89% appearing a single time and roughly 1.8% taken by the ten largest. The TCR sequence derives from an adult who received the AZD1222 COVID-19 vaccine. Sequenced here: peripheral blood, sampled 28 days after the second AZD1222 dose. The chain uses TRBV27 and TRBJ1-5; D gene ambiguous. This chain's CDR3 is CASSPGPGSNQPQHF. CDR3 nucleotides: TGTGCCAGCAGCCCCGGGCCTGGGAGCAATCAGCCCCAGCATTTT.